These 20 T cell receptor beta chains were all obtained from the same sample, sequenced in a study of control samples from healthy donors and cancer patients. Some clones are missing from TCRdb's copy, which holds only in-frame ones; the method was immunoSEQ multiplex PCR. Altogether 160,000 or so clones are present, approximately 94% being singletons, with the ten largest covering approximately 14%. The sample was PBMCs. Receptor source: a man aged 55 to 69 with colorectal cancer.

This chain uses TRBV29-1 with TRBJ2-7; D may be TRBD1 (5 bases). The CDR3 has 13 amino acids. Per germline, CDR1 SQVTM and CDR2 ANQGSEA. V gave up 4 bases and J gave up 2 bases, with 12 bases separating them. The CDR3 sequence: CSVVRGITYEQYF. The DNA for the CDR3 is TGCAGCGTTGTTAGGGGAATAACCTACGAGCAGTACTTC.

The chain links TRBV7-9 to TRBJ1-5, with 7 bases aligning to TRBD1. The CDR3 consists of 16 residues. Germline-derived CDR1 and CDR2 are SEHNR and FQNEAQ (reference sequence). J gave up 0 bases and V 5 bases, and 7 bases lay outside the gene matches. CDR3 coding DNA: TGTGCCAGCAGCGCCACAGGGGAAGGTAGCAATCAGCCCCAGCATTTT. It codes for CASSATGEGSNQPQHF.

J is TRBJ2-7 and V is TRBV12-3 or TRBV12-4, with D tentatively TRBD1 (6 bases). Trimming cost V 5 bases and J 7 bases, with 12 bases left between them. The CDR3 length is 12 residues. CDR3 protein: CASSHRVLEQYF. CDR3 nucleotides: TGTGCCAGCAGTCACAGGGTCTTGGAGCAGTACTTC.

The chain is built from TRBV9 and TRBJ2-3; D not resolved. CDR3 length: 11 amino acids. The V gene's germline CDR1 is SGDLS and CDR2 YYNGEE. The V and J ends lost 10 bases and 8 bases respectively, with 14 bases between them. The CDR3 protein is CAALVHSTQYF. The DNA for the CDR3 is TGTGCCGCCCTCGTACATTCTACGCAGTATTTT. The full variable domain, completed using reference TRBV9 and TRBJ2-3, is DSGVTQTPKHLITATGQRVTLRCSPRSGDLSVYWYQQSLDQGLQFLIQYYNGEERAKGNILERFSAQQFPDLHSELNLSSLELGDSALYFCAALVHSTQYFGPGTRLTVL.

The chain recombines TRBV6-2 or TRBV6-3 with TRBJ1-1, with 7 bases aligning to TRBD1. The germline V gene has CDR1 MNHEY and CDR2 SVGEGT. Trimming removed 2 bases from V and 5 bases from J; junction bases left unmatched: 8. The CDR3 totals 15 residues. CDR3 protein: CASSYDRDWNTEAFF. The CDR3 bases are TGTGCCAGCAGTTACGACAGGGATTGGAATACTGAAGCTTTCTTT.

This chain uses TRBV5-1 with TRBJ2-5, with 13 nucleotides matching TRBD2. The germline V gene encodes CDR1 SGHRS and CDR2 YFSETQ. V was clipped by 6 bases and J by 4 bases; unmatched bases: 6. The CDR3 has 15 amino acids. This CDR3 is CASTSGTSGTETQYF. The CDR3 DNA reads as TGCGCCAGCACCTCGGGGACTAGCGGGACAGAGACCCAGTACTTC.

The rearrangement uses TRBV10-3 and TRBJ2-3, with TRBD1 matching over 12 bases. Trimming at V came to 7 bases and at J to 5 bases, leaving 4 bases not matched to a gene. The CDR3 sequence is 14 residues long. In germline, CDR1 is ENHRY, CDR2 SYGVKD. In DNA, the CDR3 is TGTGCCATCAAGGGACAGGGGGCCGAAGATACGCAGTATTTT. It specifies CAIKGQGAEDTQYF.

This chain joins TRBV7-9 and TRBJ2-5, with D tentatively TRBD2 (5 bases). CDR3 length: 13 residues. Germline loops: CDR1 SEHNR, CDR2 FQNEAQ (reference sequence). Trimming took off 5 bases at V and 3 bases at J, with 10 bases between the two ends. CDR3 DNA sequence: TGTGCCAGCAGCCCCCCGGGGAAAGAGACCCAGTACTTC. Protein product: CASSPPGKETQYF.

J is TRBJ1-6 and V is TRBV25-1; 8 bases match TRBD1. CDR1 is MGHDK, CDR2 SYGVNS, per germline. J lost 5 bases, V lost 5 bases, and 2 bases had no gene match. This CDR3 comprises 14 residues. CDR3 residues: CASSPGQDNSPLHF. The CDR3 DNA is TGTGCCAGCAGTCCGGGACAGGATAATTCACCCCTCCACTTT. Supplemented by reference TRBV25-1 and TRBJ1-6, the full variable domain reads EADIYQTPRYLVIGTGKKITLECSQTMGHDKMYWYQQDPGMELHLIHYSYGVNSTEKGDLSSESTVSRIRTEHFPLTLESARPSHTSQYLCASSPGQDNSPLHFGNGTRLTVT.

V usage is TRBV14 and J usage is TRBJ2-6; TRBD1 is a possible D gene (5 bases). Germline V gene data show CDR1 as SGHDN and CDR2 as FVKESK. This CDR3 comprises 16 residues. Trimming pared 1 base from V and 2 bases from J, leaving 9 bases between. The CDR3 sequence is CASSQAMGPGANVLTF. CDR3 bases: TGTGCCAGCAGCCAAGCAATGGGGCCTGGGGCCAACGTCCTGACTTTC.

V gene TRBV19 combines with J gene TRBJ1-2; D is possibly TRBD1 (5 bases). Trimming shortened V by 7 bases and J by 3 bases, and 21 bases separated the two germline ends. CDR1 LNHDA and CDR2 SQIVND come from the germline V gene (reference sequence). The CDR3 is 16 amino acids. CDR3 in amino acids: CASNPPGVSGDYGYTF. The CDR3 coding sequence is TGTGCCAGTAATCCACCCGGGGTCTCGGGGGACTATGGCTACACCTTC.

This clone was found once. This rearrangement joins TRBV19 to TRBJ2-3; D perhaps matches TRBD2 (7 bases). This CDR3 spans 15 amino acids. Germline CDR1 and CDR2: LNHDA and SQIVND (reference sequence). The germline V and J ends were trimmed by 7 bases and 6 bases, with 20 bases remaining between them. CDR3 DNA sequence: TGTGCCAGTACTCCCTTAGGGGGGGGCGCGGATACGCAGTATTTT. Its protein is CASTPLGGGADTQYF. Drawing the rest from reference TRBV19 and TRBJ2-3, the complete variable domain is DGGITQSPKYLFRKEGQNVTLSCEQNLNHDAMYWYRQDPGQGLRLIYYSQIVNDFQKGDIAEGYSVSREKKESFPLTVTSAQKNPTAFYLCASTPLGGGADTQYFGPGTRLTVL.

The chain combines TRBV18 with TRBJ1-1; possible D gene TRBD1, 5 bases. This CDR3 is 15 amino acids long. V dropped 0 bases and J dropped 5 bases, with 13 bases sitting between them. The germline gives CDR1 KGHSH, CDR2 LQKENI. In DNA, the CDR3 is TGTGCCAGCTCACCACCCGGGGATGGGGGAACTGAAGCTTTCTTT. Protein sequence: CASSPPGDGGTEAFF.

This clone has a single count. The chain couples TRBV3-1 (or the pseudogene TRBV3-2) to TRBJ2-5; D is unresolved. The CDR3 runs 11 residues. The V gene lost 4 bases and the J gene lost 5 bases, with 5 bases spanning the gap. Germline CDR1 is LGHDT and CDR2 is YNNKEL (reference sequence). The CDR3 DNA reads TGTGCCAGCAGCCCAGTGGAGACCCAGTACTTC. Amino acid sequence: CASSPVETQYF.

CDR3 nucleotide sequence: TGTGCCACCAGGGGGACCCAGGGTGGCTACACCTTC. This sequence encodes CATRGTQGGYTF. The chain recombines TRBV24-1 with TRBJ1-2; D may be TRBD1 (5 bases). There are 12 residues in the CDR3. V lost 7 bases to trimming and J lost 7 bases, with 12 bases between them. CDR1 is KGHDR and CDR2 is SFDVKD in the germline V gene.

The V gene is TRBV3-1 (or the pseudogene TRBV3-2), the J gene TRBJ1-5; D may be TRBD1 (5 bases). V lost 6 bases, J lost 7 bases, and 13 bases lay in between. Germline V gene lookup returns CDR1 LGHDT and CDR2 YNNKEL (reference sequence). This CDR3 comprises 13 residues. The CDR3 sequence is CASSRARGQPQHF. The CDR3 coding sequence is TGTGCCAGCAGTCGGGCCCGGGGCCAGCCCCAGCATTTT.

The chain links TRBV5-6 to TRBJ2-7, with 7 bases aligning to TRBD2. The V gene's germline CDR1 is SGHDT and CDR2 YYEEEE. V gave up 0 bases and J gave up 0 bases; unmatched junction bases: 3. CDR3 length equals 15 residues. DNA for the CDR3: TGTGCCAGCAGCTTGGGTCCGGGGGGCTCCTACGAGCAGTACTTC. It yields the protein CASSLGPGGSYEQYF.

This chain uses TRBV28 with TRBJ2-7; D is ambiguous. The V and J ends lost 5 bases and 0 bases respectively, with 17 bases between them. The CDR3 consists of 16 residues. The germline V gene encodes CDR1 MDHEN and CDR2 SYDVKM. The CDR3 region is CASSPPVGPSSYEQYF. CDR3 bases: TGTGCCAGCAGTCCCCCCGTCGGGCCAAGCTCCTACGAGCAGTACTTC. Using reference TRBV28 and TRBJ2-7 for the parts outside the CDR3, the full variable domain is DVKVTQSSRYLVKRTGEKVFLECVQDMDHENMFWYRQDPGLGLRLIYFSYDVKMKEKGDIPEGYSVSREKKERFSLILESASTNQTSMYLCASSPPVGPSSYEQYFGPGTRLTVT.

This clone has only one observation. The chain employs TRBV5-4 and TRBJ1-4; D gene uncertain. The CDR3 consists of 15 residues. The germline V gene has CDR1 SGHNT and CDR2 YYREEE (reference sequence). V was shortened by 0 bases and J by 0 bases, with 6 bases between the two germline ends. The chain's CDR3 is CASSLGGSTNEKLFF. The CDR3 DNA sequence: TGTGCCAGCAGCTTGGGAGGTTCAACTAATGAAAAACTGTTTTTT.

The V and J genes are TRBV10-3 and TRBJ2-7; 8 bases line up with TRBD2. Trimming took 8 bases from V and 5 from J; bases not matched to a gene: 8. Germline-derived CDR1 and CDR2 are ENHRY and SYGVKD. The CDR3 is 13 residues long. CDR3 loop: CAIQRGLMDEQYF. The DNA for the CDR3 is TGTGCCATCCAGCGGGGGTTAATGGACGAGCAGTACTTC.